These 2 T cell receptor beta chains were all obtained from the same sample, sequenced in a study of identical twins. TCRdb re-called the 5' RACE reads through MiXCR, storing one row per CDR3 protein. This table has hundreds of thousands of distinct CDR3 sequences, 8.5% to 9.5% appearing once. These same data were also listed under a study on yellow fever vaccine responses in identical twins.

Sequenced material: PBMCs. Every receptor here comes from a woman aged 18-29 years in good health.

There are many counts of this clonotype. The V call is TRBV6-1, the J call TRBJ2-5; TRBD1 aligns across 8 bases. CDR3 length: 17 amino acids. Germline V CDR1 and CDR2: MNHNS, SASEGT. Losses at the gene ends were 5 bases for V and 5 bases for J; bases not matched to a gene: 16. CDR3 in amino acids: CASSPSPTGGPRETQYF. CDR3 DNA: TGTGCCAGCAGTCCCTCCCCCACAGGGGGTCCGAGGGAGACCCAGTACTTC.

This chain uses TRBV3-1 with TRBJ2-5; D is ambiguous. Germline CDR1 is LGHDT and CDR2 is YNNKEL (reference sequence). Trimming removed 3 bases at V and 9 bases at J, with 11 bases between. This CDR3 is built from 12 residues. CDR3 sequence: CASSQGAVAQYF. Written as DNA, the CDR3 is TGTGCCAGCAGCCAGGGCGCTGTGGCCCAGTACTTC.